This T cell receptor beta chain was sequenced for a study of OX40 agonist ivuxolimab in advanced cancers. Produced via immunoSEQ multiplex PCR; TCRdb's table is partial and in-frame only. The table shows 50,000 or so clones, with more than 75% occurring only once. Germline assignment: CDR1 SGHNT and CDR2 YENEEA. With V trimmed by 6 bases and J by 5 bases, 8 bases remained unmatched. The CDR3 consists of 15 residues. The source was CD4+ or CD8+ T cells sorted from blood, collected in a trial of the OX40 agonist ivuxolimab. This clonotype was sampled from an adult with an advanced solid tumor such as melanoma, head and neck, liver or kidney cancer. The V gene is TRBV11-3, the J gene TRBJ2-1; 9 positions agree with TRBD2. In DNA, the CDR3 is TGTGCCAGCAGTCCAATTGGCGGGGGGGACAATGAGCAGTTCTTC. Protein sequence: CASSPIGGGDNEQFF. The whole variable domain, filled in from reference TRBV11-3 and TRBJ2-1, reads EAGVVQSPRYKIIEKKQPVAFWCNPISGHNTLYWYLQNLGQGPELLIRYENEEAVDDSQLPKDRFSAERLKGVDSTLKIQPAELGDSAVYLCASSPIGGGDNEQFFGPGTRLTVL.